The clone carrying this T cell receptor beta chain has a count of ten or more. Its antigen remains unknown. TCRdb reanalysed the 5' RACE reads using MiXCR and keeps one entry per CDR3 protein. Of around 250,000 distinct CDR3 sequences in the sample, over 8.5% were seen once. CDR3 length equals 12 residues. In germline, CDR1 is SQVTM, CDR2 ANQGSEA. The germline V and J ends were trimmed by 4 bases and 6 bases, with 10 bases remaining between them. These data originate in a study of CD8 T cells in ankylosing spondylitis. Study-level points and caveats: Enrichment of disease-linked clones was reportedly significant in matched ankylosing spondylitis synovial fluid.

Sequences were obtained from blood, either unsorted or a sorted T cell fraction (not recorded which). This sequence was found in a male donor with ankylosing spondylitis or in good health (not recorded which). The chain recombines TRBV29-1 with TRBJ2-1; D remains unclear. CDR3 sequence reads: CSVADNINEQFF. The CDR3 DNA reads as TGCAGCGTTGCGGATAACATCAATGAGCAGTTCTTC.